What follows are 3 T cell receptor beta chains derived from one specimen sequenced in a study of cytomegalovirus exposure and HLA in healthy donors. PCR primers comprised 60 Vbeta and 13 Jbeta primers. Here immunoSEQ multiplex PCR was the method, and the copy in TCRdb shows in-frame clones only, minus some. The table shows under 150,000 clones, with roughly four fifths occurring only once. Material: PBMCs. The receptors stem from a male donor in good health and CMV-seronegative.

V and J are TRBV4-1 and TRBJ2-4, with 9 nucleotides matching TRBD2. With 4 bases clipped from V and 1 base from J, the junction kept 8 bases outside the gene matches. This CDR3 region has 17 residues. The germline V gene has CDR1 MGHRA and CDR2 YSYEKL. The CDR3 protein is CASSPVGTSGAKNIQYF. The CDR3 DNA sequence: TGCGCCAGCAGCCCGGTCGGCACTAGCGGGGCCAAAAACATTCAGTACTTC.

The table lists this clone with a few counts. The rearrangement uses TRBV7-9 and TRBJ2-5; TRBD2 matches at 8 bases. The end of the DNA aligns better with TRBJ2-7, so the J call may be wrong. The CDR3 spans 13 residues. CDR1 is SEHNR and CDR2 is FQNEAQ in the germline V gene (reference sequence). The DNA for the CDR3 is TGTGCCAGCAGCCTACCGGGAGGGGGCGAGCAGTACTTC. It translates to CASSLPGGGEQYF.

The CDR3 region has the DNA TGTGCCAGCAGTTTAGGGACAGGGGGAATCTACTTC. Amino acids: CASSLGTGGIYF. V gene TRBV28 combines with J gene TRBJ2-7; TRBD1 aligns across 11 bases. The CDR3 has 12 amino acids. Germline values: CDR1 MDHEN, CDR2 SYDVKM. The trim removed 2 bases at V and 13 bases at J, leaving 4 bases unmatched.